This section outlines one T cell receptor beta chain sequence together with its context. No antigen is known for it. This sample stems from a study of T cells in localized non-small cell lung cancer. Findings of the study overall: Median roughly 57 top-100 tumor clones were shared with paired adjacent lung. Uninvolved adjacent lung showed the highest T cell clonality, exceeding tumor. Heterogeneity cannot be ruled out, as sequencing used one tumor region only.

TCRdb keeps only in-frame clones here, not all; method: immunoSEQ multiplex PCR. The top ten clones hold 3.7% of a sample with some 16,000 clones, roughly 90% of them seen once. Per germline, CDR1 SEHNR and CDR2 FQNEAQ (reference sequence). Deletions cut 5 bases from V and 2 bases from J, with 13 bases between. This CDR3 has 16 amino acids. The sequence derives from a male donor older than 55 with stage II squamous cell lung carcinoma. V and J are TRBV7-9 and TRBJ1-6; possible D gene TRBD1, 5 bases. Sequencing used peripheral blood, obtained before any cancer treatment. In DNA form, the CDR3 reads TGTGCCAGCAGCAGGGGCCTGGGCCCCTATAATTCACCCCTCCACTTT. It is translated as CASSRGLGPYNSPLHF. Combining the CDR3 with reference TRBV7-9 and TRBJ1-6 gives the whole variable domain DTGVSQNPRHKITKRGQNVTFRCDPISEHNRLYWYRQTLGQGPEFLTYFQNEAQLEKSRLLSDRFSAERPKGSFSTLEIQRTEQGDSAMYLCASSRGLGPYNSPLHFGNGTRLTVT.